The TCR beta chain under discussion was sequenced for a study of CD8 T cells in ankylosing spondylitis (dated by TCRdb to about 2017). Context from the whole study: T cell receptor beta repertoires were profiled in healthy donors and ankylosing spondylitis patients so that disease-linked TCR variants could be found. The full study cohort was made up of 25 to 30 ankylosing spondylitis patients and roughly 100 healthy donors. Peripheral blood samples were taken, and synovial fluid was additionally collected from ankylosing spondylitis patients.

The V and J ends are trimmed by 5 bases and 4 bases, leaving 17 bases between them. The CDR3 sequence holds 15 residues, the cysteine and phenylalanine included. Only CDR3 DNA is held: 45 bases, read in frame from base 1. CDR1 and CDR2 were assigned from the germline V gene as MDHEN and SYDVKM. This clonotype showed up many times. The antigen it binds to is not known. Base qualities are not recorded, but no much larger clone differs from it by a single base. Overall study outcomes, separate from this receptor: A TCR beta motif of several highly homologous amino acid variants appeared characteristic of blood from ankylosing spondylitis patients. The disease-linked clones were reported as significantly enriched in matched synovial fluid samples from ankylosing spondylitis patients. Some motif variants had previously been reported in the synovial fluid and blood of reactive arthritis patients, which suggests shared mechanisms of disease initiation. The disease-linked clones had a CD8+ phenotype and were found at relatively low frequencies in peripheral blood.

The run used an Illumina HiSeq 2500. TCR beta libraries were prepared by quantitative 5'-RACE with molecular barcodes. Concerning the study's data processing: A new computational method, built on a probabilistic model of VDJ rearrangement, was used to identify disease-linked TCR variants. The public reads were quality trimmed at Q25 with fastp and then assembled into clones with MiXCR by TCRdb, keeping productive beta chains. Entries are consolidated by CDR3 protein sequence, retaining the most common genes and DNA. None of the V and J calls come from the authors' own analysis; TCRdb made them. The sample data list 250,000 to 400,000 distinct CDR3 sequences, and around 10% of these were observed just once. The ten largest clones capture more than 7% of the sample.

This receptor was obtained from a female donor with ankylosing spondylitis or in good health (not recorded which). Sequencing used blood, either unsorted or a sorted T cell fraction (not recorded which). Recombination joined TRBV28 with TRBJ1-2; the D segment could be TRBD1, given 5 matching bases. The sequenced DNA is TGTGCCAGCAGTCTGACAGTGCTGAGTGGCTATGGCTACACCTTC. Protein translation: CASSLTVLSGYGYTF.